The clone carrying this T cell receptor beta chain was detected only a few times. These data come from a study of blood T cells in healthy people across ages. V was clipped by 0 bases and J by 2 bases; unmatched bases: 5. The CDR3 contains 16 residues. From germline, CDR1 is MNHNY and CDR2 SVGAGI (reference sequence). It was with a sample-barcoded 5' primer and a J-beta primer mix that a second PCR of about 7 to 12 cycles was run. Via MiXCR, TCRdb re-called the 5' RACE reads, giving one row per CDR3 protein. The sample contains roughly 900,000 distinct CDR3 sequences, around 48% of which appear only once.

This TCR came from a man aged 30 to 45 in good health. The chain uses TRBV6-6 and TRBJ2-3, with TRBD2 matching 7 bases. Sequenced sample: blood. In nucleotides, the CDR3 is TGTGCCAGCAGTTACTCCTCGGCGGGGGACACAGATACGCAGTATTTT. This codes for CASSYSSAGDTDTQYF.